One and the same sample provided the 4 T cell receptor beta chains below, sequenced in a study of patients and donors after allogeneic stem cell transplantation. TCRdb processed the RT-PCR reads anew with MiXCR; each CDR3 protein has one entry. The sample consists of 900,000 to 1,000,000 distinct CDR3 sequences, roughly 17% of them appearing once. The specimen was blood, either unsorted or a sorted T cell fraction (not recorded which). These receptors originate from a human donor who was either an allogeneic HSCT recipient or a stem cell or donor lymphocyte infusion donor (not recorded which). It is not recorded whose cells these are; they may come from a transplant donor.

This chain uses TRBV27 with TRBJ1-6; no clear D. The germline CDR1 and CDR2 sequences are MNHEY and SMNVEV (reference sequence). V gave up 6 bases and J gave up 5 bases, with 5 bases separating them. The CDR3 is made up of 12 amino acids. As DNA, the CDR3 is TGTGCCAGCAGCGACCATAATTCACCCCTCCACTTT. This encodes CASSDHNSPLHF.

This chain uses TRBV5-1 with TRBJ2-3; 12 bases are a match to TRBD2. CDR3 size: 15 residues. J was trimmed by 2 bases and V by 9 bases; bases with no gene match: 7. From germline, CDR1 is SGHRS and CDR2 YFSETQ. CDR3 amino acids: CATRTSGVPTDTQYF. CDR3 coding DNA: TGCGCCACCCGGACTAGCGGGGTCCCCACAGATACGCAGTATTTT.

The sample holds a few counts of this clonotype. The CDR3 bases are TGTGCCAGCAGTCCAACCCCAGGGGGACGTGCTTTCTTT. Its translation is CASSPTPGGRAFF. V and J are TRBV27 and TRBJ1-1; TRBD1 agrees at 7 bases. Germline V CDR1 and CDR2: MNHEY, SMNVEV (reference sequence). The CDR3 has 13 amino acids. V lost 5 bases and J lost 11; bases outside the gene matches: 11.

The CDR3 region is CASSLILGRTEAFF. The CDR3 region has the DNA TGTGCCAGCAGTTTAATTCTAGGGCGCACTGAAGCTTTCTTT. The rearrangement links TRBV27 to TRBJ1-1, with no clear D. The CDR3 has 14 residues. CDR1 is MNHEY and CDR2 is SMNVEV in the germline V gene (reference sequence). V gave up 2 bases and J gave up 4 bases, with 11 bases separating them.